This T cell receptor beta chain appears in the sequencing data of a study of T cells in Graves' hyperthyroidism and ophthalmopathy. Individuals with ophthalmopathy presented a Clinical Activity Score of at least 3, a NOSPECS grade of at least 4 and a duration under 3 months. On the basis of clinical symptoms, serum thyroxine and TRAb, thyroid ultrasound and orbital computed tomography, diagnoses were made. With respect to this clonotype: As yet, its antigen is unknown.

Amplified regions were TCR beta CDR3 sequences from RNA transcripts. An initial round of RT-PCR targeting the TCR CDR3 relied on the HTBI primer set. TCRdb re-analysed the multiplex PCR reads in MiXCR, keeping a single row per CDR3 protein. The sample holds 400,000 or so distinct CDR3 sequences, roughly 15% seen once. Study-level points and caveats: Ophthalmopathy and stable hyperthyroidism were told apart by a 13 V-J model. Researchers found most expanded thyroid clonotypes above 0.001 in blood as well.

This TCR derives from a woman aged 55-69 years with Graves' ophthalmopathy. Material for sequencing was blood.

The CDR3: CASSPWGTYTDTQYF. In DNA form, the CDR3 reads TGTGCCAGCAGTCCCTGGGGCACCTACACAGATACGCAGTATTTT. The V and J genes are TRBV12-3 or TRBV12-4 and TRBJ2-3; maybe TRBD1 (5 bases). CDR3 length: 15 amino acids. V lost 5 bases and J 2 bases, leaving 14 bases between the germline ends.